This is a list of T cell receptor beta chains from one sample in a study of identical twins. TCRdb re-called the 5' RACE reads with MiXCR, one entry per CDR3 protein. This table holds nearly 200,000 distinct CDR3 sequences, about 15% found once. The sample was also linked to a second study, of T cells expressing NK-cell markers.

The sample taken for sequencing was CD8+ T cells sorted from blood. Every receptor here comes from a woman between 18 and 30 years old in good health. CDR3s include the opening cysteine and the closing phenylalanine or tryptophan. Each record gives: D gene, V gene, J gene, clone size, CDR3 DNA, CDR3 protein. D genes are given only for firm matches. For some rows the clone size is stated as once, few or many, or as a class when expanded; others skip it.

d_call: NA
v_call: TRBV7-9
j_call: TRBJ2-5
clone_size: NA
cdr3_nt: TGTGCCAGCAGCCCAGAAGATGGGGTGAGGGTTAAAGAGACCCAGTACTTC
cdr3_aa: CASSPEDGVRVKETQYF

d_call: NA
v_call: TRBV7-9
j_call: TRBJ2-7
clone_size: NA
cdr3_nt: TGTGCCAGCAGCGGGGACGGTTCGGGCGAGCAGTACTTC
cdr3_aa: CASSGDGSGEQYF

d_call: NA
v_call: TRBV20-1
j_call: TRBJ1-2
clone_size: NA
cdr3_nt: TGCAGTGCTAGTAACAGGGAAGAGGTCTATGGCTACACCTTC
cdr3_aa: CSASNREEVYGYTF

d_call: TRBD2
v_call: TRBV7-9
j_call: TRBJ2-1
clone_size: NA
cdr3_nt: TGTGCCAGCAGCTCCGATGTCGGGGGGACCTACAATGAGCAGTTCTTC
cdr3_aa: CASSSDVGGTYNEQFF

d_call: TRBD2
v_call: TRBV7-2
j_call: TRBJ2-1
clone_size: many
cdr3_nt: TGTGCCAGCAGCTCAGGACTAGCGAAATACAATGAGCAGTTCTTC
cdr3_aa: CASSSGLAKYNEQFF

d_call: NA
v_call: TRBV7-3
j_call: TRBJ1-1
clone_size: many
cdr3_nt: TGTGCCAGCAGCTTAGGAGGGGACACTGAAGCTTTCTTT
cdr3_aa: CASSLGGDTEAFF

d_call: NA
v_call: TRBV5-6
j_call: TRBJ1-1
clone_size: NA
cdr3_nt: TGTGCCAGCAGCTTCGGGACAATAACTGAAGCTTTCTTT
cdr3_aa: CASSFGTITEAFF

d_call: NA
v_call: TRBV7-9
j_call: TRBJ1-1
clone_size: NA
cdr3_nt: TGTGCCAGCAGCTTAGCGGTAAGGGCAGGAGCGACTGAAGCTTTCTTT
cdr3_aa: CASSLAVRAGATEAFF

d_call: NA
v_call: TRBV29-1
j_call: TRBJ1-1
clone_size: NA
cdr3_nt: TGCAGCGCCTTTCCAGACAGTAACACTGAAGCTTTCTTT
cdr3_aa: CSAFPDSNTEAFF

d_call: TRBD1
v_call: TRBV20-1
j_call: TRBJ2-3
clone_size: NA
cdr3_nt: TGCAGTGCTAGAGACCTCTGGACAGGGCGCACAGATACGCAGTATTTT
cdr3_aa: CSARDLWTGRTDTQYF

d_call: NA
v_call: TRBV12-3/TRBV12-4
j_call: TRBJ1-1
clone_size: many
cdr3_nt: TGTGCCAGCAGTTTCGAGGCGGCTGAAGCTTTCTTT
cdr3_aa: CASSFEAAEAFF

d_call: TRBD1
v_call: TRBV10-2
j_call: TRBJ2-2
clone_size: NA
cdr3_nt: TGCGCCAGCAGTTGGAGCGTCGCGGGACAGGGCGGCACCGGGGAGCTGTTTTTT
cdr3_aa: CASSWSVAGQGGTGELFF

d_call: TRBD2
v_call: TRBV11-2
j_call: TRBJ2-1
clone_size: few
cdr3_nt: TGTGCCAGCAGCGAGACTAGCGGATTAAATGAGCAGTTCTTC
cdr3_aa: CASSETSGLNEQFF

d_call: NA
v_call: TRBV12-3/TRBV12-4
j_call: TRBJ1-1
clone_size: NA
cdr3_nt: TGTGCCAGCAGGGTGGGGGGCGATAGAGCTTTCTTT
cdr3_aa: CASRVGGDRAFF

d_call: NA
v_call: TRBV20-1
j_call: TRBJ2-7
clone_size: NA
cdr3_nt: TGCAGTGCTAGAGGTGATCTCTCCTACGAGCAGTACTTC
cdr3_aa: CSARGDLSYEQYF

d_call: NA
v_call: TRBV3-1
j_call: TRBJ1-2
clone_size: NA
cdr3_nt: TGTGCCAGCAGCCAAGATGGCCGGGGAGCCGGGATGGTCTACACCTTC
cdr3_aa: CASSQDGRGAGMVYTF

d_call: NA
v_call: TRBV12-3/TRBV12-4
j_call: TRBJ1-4
clone_size: many
cdr3_nt: TGTGCCAGCAGTTTAGGGTTCGGCGATGACGGTGAAAAACTGTTTTTT
cdr3_aa: CASSLGFGDDGEKLFF

d_call: NA
v_call: TRBV5-1
j_call: TRBJ2-7
clone_size: few
cdr3_nt: TGCGCCAGCAGCCCTGGACGGGACGAGCAGTACTTC
cdr3_aa: CASSPGRDEQYF

d_call: TRBD2
v_call: TRBV5-1
j_call: TRBJ2-1
clone_size: once
cdr3_nt: TGCGCCAGCAGCTTGGTGCTAGCGGTACTGAAGAATGAGCAGTTCTTC
cdr3_aa: CASSLVLAVLKNEQFF

d_call: NA
v_call: TRBV29-1
j_call: TRBJ2-7
clone_size: NA
cdr3_nt: TGCAGCGTTGATTGGGGGTCCGGTGCCGAGCAGTACTTC
cdr3_aa: CSVDWGSGAEQYF

d_call: TRBD2
v_call: TRBV9
j_call: TRBJ2-1
clone_size: few
cdr3_nt: TGTGCCAGCAGCCTTTGGACTAGCGGGGCCTACAATGAGCAGTTCTTC
cdr3_aa: CASSLWTSGAYNEQFF

d_call: NA
v_call: TRBV11-2
j_call: TRBJ2-1
clone_size: many
cdr3_nt: TGTGCCAGCAGCTTGGGTCGGGATGAGCAGTTCTTC
cdr3_aa: CASSLGRDEQFF